The present entry profiles one T cell receptor beta chain with its context. Its antigen is undetermined. The CDR3 spans 15 residues. Germline V gene sequence: CDR1 SEHNR, CDR2 FQNEAQ (reference sequence). Trimming took 4 bases from V and 1 from J; bases not matched to a gene: 4. These data belong to a study of long-term antiretroviral therapy in people with HIV. Study context: Sampling started about a decade before the 2015 immediate-ART recommendation. Study-wide findings and caveats: Blood was collected between the mid-2000s and the late 2010s, possibly under older ART regimens.

Version v3.0 of the immunoSEQ assay ran at survey level. Libraries were prepared by immunoSEQ multiplex PCR; TCRdb keeps only in-frame clonotypes and omits some of them. The sample has tens of thousands of clones, 84% seen once. The TCR comes from a young man with HIV. Sequences were derived from unsorted PBMCs, sampled 0.4 years after starting antiretroviral therapy. V usage is TRBV7-9 and J usage is TRBJ1-1, with TRBD1 matching over 9 bases. For the CDR3, the DNA is TGTGCCAGCAGCTCGGACAGGGGCGGGAACACTGAAGCTTTCTTT. Translation gives CASSSDRGGNTEAFF.